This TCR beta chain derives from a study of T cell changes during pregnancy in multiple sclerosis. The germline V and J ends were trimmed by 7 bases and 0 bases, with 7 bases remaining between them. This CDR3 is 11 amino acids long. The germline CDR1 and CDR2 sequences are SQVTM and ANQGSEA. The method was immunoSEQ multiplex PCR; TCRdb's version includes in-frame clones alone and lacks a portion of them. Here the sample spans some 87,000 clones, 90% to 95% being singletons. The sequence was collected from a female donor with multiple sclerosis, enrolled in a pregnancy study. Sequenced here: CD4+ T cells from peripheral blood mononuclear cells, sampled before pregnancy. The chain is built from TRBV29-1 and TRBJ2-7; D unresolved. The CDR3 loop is CSARNSYEQYF. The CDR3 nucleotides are TGCAGCGCCAGGAACTCCTACGAGCAGTACTTC.